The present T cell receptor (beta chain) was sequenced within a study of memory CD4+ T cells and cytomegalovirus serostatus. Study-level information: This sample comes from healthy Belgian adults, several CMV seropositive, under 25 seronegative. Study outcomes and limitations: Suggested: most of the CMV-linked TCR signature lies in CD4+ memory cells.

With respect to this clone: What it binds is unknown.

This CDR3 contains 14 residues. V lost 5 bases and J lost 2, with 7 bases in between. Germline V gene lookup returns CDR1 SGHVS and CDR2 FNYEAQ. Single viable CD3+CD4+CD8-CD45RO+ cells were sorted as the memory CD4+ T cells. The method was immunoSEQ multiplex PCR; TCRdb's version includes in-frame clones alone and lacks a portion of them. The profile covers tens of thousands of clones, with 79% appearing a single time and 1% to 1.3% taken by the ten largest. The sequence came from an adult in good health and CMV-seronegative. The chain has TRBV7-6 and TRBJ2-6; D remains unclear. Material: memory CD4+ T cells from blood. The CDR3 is CASSPEPGANVLTF. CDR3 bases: TGTGCCAGCAGCCCAGAACCTGGGGCCAACGTCCTGACTTTC.